The 8 T cell receptor beta chains below come from one sample, sequenced in a study of T-cell reconstitution after alpha-beta-depleted transplantation in children. Unique molecular identifiers were used to barcode this TCRbeta library. Each CDR3 protein is one row after TCRdb ran MiXCR on the PCR reads. There are more than 200,000 distinct CDR3 sequences in the sample; approximately 8.4% occur only once, and 35% lies in the top ten. Sequenced material: PBMCs, mostly from graft donor cells, taken 360 days after TCRalphabeta/CD19-depleted stem cell transplant. Source of these receptors: a male patient aged 2 to 9 who had a stem cell transplant for acute myeloid leukemia, so the T cells may come from the graft donor.

This chain uses TRBV4-3 with TRBJ2-1; TRBD2 is a possible D gene (6 bases). The V gene's germline CDR1 is LGHNA and CDR2 YSLEER. This CDR3 has 19 residues. Trimming pared 1 base from V and 0 bases from J, leaving 19 bases between. CDR3 nucleotides: TGCGCCAGCAGCCAAGGAAGGGGCGGGATCAGTACCTCCTACAATGAGCAGTTCTTC. Amino acids: CASSQGRGGISTSYNEQFF.

This clonotype was seen at least ten times. The CDR3 DNA reads TGTGCCAGCAGTCTGTGGGGGGACGAGCAGTACTTC. Encoded protein: CASSLWGDEQYF. The chain links TRBV5-6 to TRBJ2-7, with D perhaps TRBD2 (6 bases). The germline CDR1 and CDR2 sequences are SGHDT and YYEEEE. The CDR3 covers 12 residues. V was shortened by 5 bases and J by 5 bases, with 11 bases between the two germline ends.

This clonotype was seen ten or more times. The chain combines TRBV5-1 with TRBJ2-3; D gene uncertain. Deletions cut 2 bases from V and 0 bases from J, with 13 bases between. This CDR3 contains 16 residues. In germline, CDR1 is SGHRS, CDR2 YFSETQ. The CDR3 DNA is TGCGCCAGCAGCTTAGGGCCCAGCGAGAGCACAGATACGCAGTATTTT. Encoded protein: CASSLGPSESTDTQYF.

This chain links TRBV20-1 with TRBJ2-5, with 9 bases aligning to TRBD1. J gave up 4 bases and V 6 bases, and 12 bases lay outside the gene matches. CDR1 and CDR2 (germline): DFQATT, SNEGSKA (reference sequence). The CDR3 is 15 amino acids. The CDR3 DNA is TGCAGTGCCCGAAGGGACAGGGAATGGCGAGAGACCCAGTACTTC. Translating gives CSARRDREWRETQYF.

This clonotype was counted at least ten times. The rearrangement uses TRBV19 and TRBJ2-1; D remains unclear. Germline assignment: CDR1 LNHDA and CDR2 SQIVND (reference sequence). Deletions cut 3 bases from V and 9 bases from J, with 12 bases between. This CDR3 spans 13 amino acids. CDR3 region: CASSMALGVEQFF. The CDR3 coding sequence is TGTGCCAGTAGTATGGCCCTAGGAGTTGAGCAGTTCTTC. Full variable domain (rest looked up from reference TRBV19 and TRBJ2-1): DGGITQSPKYLFRKEGQNVTLSCEQNLNHDAMYWYRQDPGQGLRLIYYSQIVNDFQKGDIAEGYSVSREKKESFPLTVTSAQKNPTAFYLCASSMALGVEQFFGPGTRLTVL.

This clonotype has a count of ten or more. The V gene is TRBV20-1, the J gene TRBJ1-1; D ambiguous. Germline loops: CDR1 DFQATT, CDR2 SNEGSKA (reference sequence). This CDR3 contains 13 residues. The V end lost 0 bases, the J end lost 10 bases, and 15 bases lay between the germline ends. The CDR3 sequence is CSARDVVWTRAFF. The CDR3, as DNA: TGCAGTGCTAGAGATGTTGTTTGGACCCGAGCTTTCTTT.

The table lists this clonotype with a few counts. This sequence joins TRBV29-1 and TRBJ2-3; D gene uncertain. Trimming left V 3 bases short and J 2 bases short, with 9 bases between. The germline V gene encodes CDR1 SQVTM and CDR2 ANQGSEA. The CDR3 spans 13 residues. The CDR3 protein is CSVDAKSTDTQYF. The CDR3 DNA is TGCAGCGTTGACGCAAAGTCCACAGATACGCAGTATTTT.

This clonotype was recorded many times. The chain is built from TRBV5-1 and TRBJ2-2; D ambiguous. Deletions cut 2 bases from V and 6 bases from J, with 11 bases between. The germline V gene has CDR1 SGHRS and CDR2 YFSETQ. The CDR3 has 14 residues. CDR3: CASSFSPNPGELFF. For the CDR3, the DNA is TGCGCCAGCAGCTTCTCGCCTAACCCCGGGGAGCTGTTTTTT.